The 26 T cell receptor beta chains given below trace back to one sample, sequenced in a study of T cells after yellow fever vaccination (dated by TCRdb to the late 2010s). Receptor amplification or capture employed 5' RACE. The sequencer listed for this sample is Illumina HiSeq 2500. Starting from the raw public reads, TCRdb applied fastp trimming at Q25, assembled clones with MiXCR and retained in-frame beta chains. Here each entry gathers all rows of one CDR3 protein and keeps the most common genes and DNA. This sample gives around 250,000 distinct CDR3 sequences in total; 6.9% of them show up just once. Jointly, the top ten make up about 0.9% of the sample. Sample treatment or condition, as interpreted from the label and publication: live attenuated yellow fever vaccine strain. Here the sequenced sample was CD4+ T cells sorted from PBMCs, taken 15 days after the yellow fever booster vaccination. These receptors all come from a man younger than 45 who received the YFV17D yellow fever vaccine.

This clonotype occurred many times. The rearrangement links TRBV7-8 to TRBJ2-1; D is unclear. The CDR3 runs 12 residues. V lost 4 bases, J lost 6 bases, and 7 bases lay in between. Per germline, CDR1 SGHVS and CDR2 FQNEAQ. The CDR3 loop reads CASSSPGNEQFF. The CDR3 DNA is TGTGCCAGCAGCTCCCCGGGCAATGAGCAGTTCTTC.

In this sample, this clonotype turned up a few times. The chain recombines TRBV2 with TRBJ2-7, with a tentative D call TRBD2 (6 bases). Per germline, CDR1 SNHLY and CDR2 FYNNEI. This CDR3 is 15 amino acids long. V dropped 6 bases and J dropped 5 bases, with 20 bases sitting between them. CDR3 residues: CASRPTAGFSDEQYF. Written as DNA, the CDR3 is TGTGCCAGCAGACCTACAGCGGGTTTTTCCGACGAGCAGTACTTC.

Ten or more counts support this clonotype. V usage is TRBV5-5 and J usage is TRBJ1-1, with TRBD1 identical over 7 bases. Germline V gene data show CDR1 as SGHKS and CDR2 as YYEKEE (reference sequence). V shed 4 bases and J 4 bases; nucleotides not matched to a gene: 13. The CDR3 length is 16 residues. This CDR3 is CASSPRQGRAGTEAFF. The DNA of the CDR3 is TGTGCCAGCAGCCCAAGACAGGGTAGGGCAGGCACTGAAGCTTTCTTT.

The rearrangement joins TRBV5-6 to TRBJ2-1; 9 bases align to TRBD1. Unmatched junction bases numbered 7, after V lost 2 bases and J lost 7 bases. This CDR3 has 15 residues. Germline V gene sequence: CDR1 SGHDT, CDR2 YYEEEE. CDR3 residues: CASSLPQGAKNEQFF. CDR3 coding DNA: TGTGCCAGCAGCTTACCACAGGGGGCTAAAAATGAGCAGTTCTTC.

This clonotype has only a few counts. The chain recombines TRBV5-1 with TRBJ2-4; tentatively, D is TRBD2 (7 bases). CDR3 length: 14 residues. The V end lost 4 bases, the J end lost 9 bases, and 17 bases lay between the germline ends. The germline V gene has CDR1 SGHRS and CDR2 YFSETQ. In DNA, the CDR3 is TGCGCCAGCAGCGCGGGAAGGGGGGAGGGCATTCAGTACTTC. Translated: CASSAGRGEGIQYF.

Ten or more counts support this clonotype. V and J are TRBV5-1 and TRBJ2-7; a possible D gene is TRBD2 (6 bases). This CDR3 is built from 12 residues. V lost 4 bases to trimming and J lost 7 bases, with 12 bases between them. Germline V lookup: CDR1 SGHRS, CDR2 YFSETQ. DNA for the CDR3: TGCGCCAGCAGCGGGGACTTGTTGGAGCAGTACTTC. This translates into CASSGDLLEQYF.

The gene calls are TRBV6-1 and TRBJ1-2; D call uncertain. Trimming took off 6 bases at V and 4 bases at J, with 9 bases between the two ends. The CDR3 spans 12 residues. CDR1 MNHNS and CDR2 SASEGT come from the germline V gene. CDR3 amino acids: CASSPPPYGYTF. In nucleotides, the CDR3 is TGTGCCAGCAGCCCCCCTCCCTATGGCTACACCTTC.

The chain employs TRBV7-2 and TRBJ2-1; unclear D gene. V was pared by 1 base and J by 9 bases, with 10 bases between. The CDR3 has 13 residues. Looked up from germline, CDR1 is SGHTA and CDR2 is FQGNSA. The DNA of the CDR3 is TGTGCCAGCAGCTTAGATTCGGCGCGTGAGCAGTTCTTC. Translated, it gives CASSLDSAREQFF.

This sequence joins TRBV12-3 or TRBV12-4 and TRBJ1-1; D is ambiguous. The CDR3 loop spans 14 amino acids. V was shortened by 7 bases and J by 1 base, with 13 bases between the two germline ends. CDR3 loop: CASTLRPENTEAFF. In nucleotides, the CDR3 is TGTGCCAGCACTCTCCGGCCCGAGAACACTGAAGCTTTCTTT.

In its sample, this clonotype was seen many times. This sequence joins TRBV7-2 and TRBJ2-7; unclear D gene. Germline assignment: CDR1 SGHTA and CDR2 FQGNSA. The V end was cut by 4 bases, the J end by 2 bases, with 12 bases between. The CDR3 totals 14 residues. The CDR3 coding sequence is TGTGCCAGCAGCTCCCAAGGGCACACCTACGAGCAGTACTTC. Translating it yields CASSSQGHTYEQYF.

The chain uses TRBV7-2 and TRBJ2-7; D gene ambiguous. The ends were cut back, 4 bases at V and 3 bases at J, with 7 bases in the middle. The CDR3 consists of 12 residues. Per germline, CDR1 SGHTA and CDR2 FQGNSA. CDR3 sequence: CASSYNNYEQYF. CDR3 in DNA: TGTGCCAGCAGCTACAATAACTACGAGCAGTACTTC.

This clonotype was detected many times. The chain joins TRBV24-1 to TRBJ2-3; the D gene is possibly TRBD2 (6 bases). V was shortened by 4 bases and J by 3 bases, with 19 bases between the two germline ends. Germline CDR1 and CDR2: KGHDR and SFDVKD. This CDR3 is 17 amino acids long. This chain's CDR3 is CATSDTPSAGPTDTQYF. DNA for the CDR3: TGTGCCACCAGTGACACCCCCTCGGCGGGGCCAACAGATACGCAGTATTTT.

Many counts were recorded for this clonotype. The rearrangement joins TRBV20-1 to TRBJ2-3; no clear D gene. CDR1 is DFQATT and CDR2 is SNEGSKA in the germline V gene (reference sequence). The V and J ends lost 5 bases and 4 bases respectively, with 16 bases between them. This CDR3 spans 14 amino acids. CDR3 DNA: TGCAGTGCTCCCATGTCCCTGGGGTCAGATACGCAGTATTTT. Protein product: CSAPMSLGSDTQYF.

This clonotype was counted a few times. The chain is built from TRBV7-2 and TRBJ1-4, with 9 bases that match TRBD1. The CDR3 consists of 14 residues. The germline CDR1 and CDR2 sequences are SGHTA and FQGNSA. After removal of 3 bases from V and 7 bases from J, the junction contained 3 bases not matched to a gene. The CDR3 bases are TGTGCCAGCAGCTTGGACAGGGGCTCTGAAAAACTGTTTTTT. Protein: CASSLDRGSEKLFF.

This clonotype has more than one count but fewer than ten. V and J are TRBV4-3 and TRBJ1-2; D might be TRBD1 (5 bases). This CDR3 is built from 13 residues. The germline V gene has CDR1 LGHNA and CDR2 YSLEER. V was cut by 3 bases and J by 4 bases, with 9 bases left in between. The CDR3 region is CASSQRDVYGYTF. CDR3 DNA: TGCGCCAGCAGCCAGCGGGACGTCTATGGCTACACCTTC.

This clonotype was recorded many times. The chain combines TRBV4-2 with TRBJ2-5; D ambiguous. Trimming removed 2 bases from V and 3 bases from J, with 4 bases in between. Germline CDR1 LGHNA, CDR2 YNFKEQ. The CDR3 sequence is 12 residues long. As DNA, the CDR3 is TGTGCCAGCAGCCAACCTGAAGAGACCCAGTACTTC. Its protein product is CASSQPEETQYF.

This clonotype was picked up a small number of times. The chain carries TRBV5-1 and TRBJ2-1; D is undetermined. The germline CDR1 and CDR2 sequences are SGHRS and YFSETQ. This CDR3 comprises 13 residues. Trimming stripped 2 bases from V and 6 bases from J, with 9 bases between. CDR3 sequence reads: CASSFRTSNEQFF. CDR3 DNA: TGCGCCAGCAGCTTTCGGACCAGCAATGAGCAGTTCTTC.

This clonotype was seen repeatedly, ten times or more. This sequence joins TRBV7-9 and TRBJ2-5, with TRBD1 identical over 8 bases. The CDR3 is 15 amino acids. CDR1 SEHNR and CDR2 FQNEAQ come from the germline V gene (reference sequence). V lost 3 bases to trimming and J lost 2 bases; unmatched junction nucleotides: 5. CDR3 nucleotides: TGTGCCAGCAGCTTCCTCAGGACAGGGCAAGAGACCCAGTACTTC. Encoded protein: CASSFLRTGQETQYF.

V usage is TRBV6-1 and J usage is TRBJ2-6; D might be TRBD1 (6 bases). V was clipped by 6 bases and J by 1 base, with 19 bases between them. This CDR3 is 18 amino acids long. Germline lookup yields CDR1 MNHNS and CDR2 SASEGT. CDR3 sequence: CASRTPTGSGSGANVLTF. Here the CDR3 DNA reads TGTGCCAGCAGAACCCCCACAGGGTCTGGGTCTGGGGCCAACGTCCTGACTTTC.

This clonotype was seen at least ten times. The chain combines TRBV12-3 or TRBV12-4 with TRBJ2-1; TRBD2 matches at 7 bases. This CDR3 contains 14 residues. V lost 5 bases, J lost 8 bases, and 9 bases stayed unmatched. The CDR3 reads CASSATGTIYEQFF. Here the CDR3 DNA reads TGTGCCAGCAGTGCGACCGGGACTATTTATGAGCAGTTCTTC.

This clonotype was counted between two and nine times. The chain has TRBV2 and TRBJ1-6, with a weak D call TRBD1 (5 bases). Trimming stripped 5 bases from V and 9 bases from J, with 8 bases between. In germline, CDR1 is SNHLY, CDR2 FYNNEI. The CDR3 loop spans 12 amino acids. In DNA, the CDR3 is TGTGCCAGCAGTTCTGACAGTTCACCCCTCCACTTT. Protein sequence: CASSSDSSPLHF.

On this clonotype itself: The junction does not match germline at one end; this may be a read error. V gene TRBV20-1 combines with J gene TRBJ2-1; TRBD1 agrees at 9 bases. The CDR3 is 16 amino acids. CDR1 is DFQATT, CDR2 SNEGSKA, per germline (reference sequence). CDR3: CCASAPQGAAYNEQFF. CDR3 in DNA: TGCTGTGCTAGCGCCCCACAGGGGGCAGCCTACAATGAGCAGTTCTTC.

Of note for this clonotype: A much larger clone lies one base from this, so it may be a read error. The V gene is TRBV3-1, the J gene TRBJ2-2; TRBD1 agrees at 10 bases. The CDR3 totals 15 residues. The V segment lost 4 bases and the J segment 7 bases; nucleotides outside the gene matches: 6. CDR1 and CDR2 from the germline V gene are LGHDT and YNNKEL (reference sequence). The CDR3 reads CASSRGTGDLGELFF. The CDR3 DNA reads as TGTGCCAGCAGCCGAGGGACAGGGGATCTCGGGGAGCTGTTTTTT.

This clonotype was counted many times. The genes are TRBV3-1 and TRBJ2-1; the D call may be TRBD1 or TRBD2 (6 bases each). The ends were cut back, 6 bases at V and 12 bases at J, with 21 bases in the middle. The length of the CDR3 is 14 residues. The germline gives CDR1 LGHDT, CDR2 YNNKEL (reference sequence). The chain's CDR3 is CASRYGGEREAQFF. The CDR3 DNA reads as TGTGCCAGCAGATACGGGGGCGAGAGAGAGGCGCAGTTCTTC.

The chain couples TRBV7-9 to TRBJ1-3, with D hard to call. V was clipped by 5 bases and J by 8 bases, with 19 bases between them. In germline, CDR1 is SEHNR, CDR2 FQNEAQ (reference sequence). This CDR3 has 15 residues. The CDR3, as DNA: TGTGCCAGCAGCCGGACGGGCAAGAGGCAATACACCATATATTTT. Translated: CASSRTGKRQYTIYF.

This chain connects TRBV10-2 to TRBJ2-2, with 9 bases identical to TRBD1. This CDR3 has 15 residues. CDR1 WSHSY and CDR2 SAAADI come from the germline V gene. The V segment lost 6 bases and the J segment 11 bases; nucleotides outside the gene matches: 13. As DNA, the CDR3 is TGCGCCAGCAGCAAGACGGACAGGGGCGGGTCCGAGCTGTTTTTT. Translation gives CASSKTDRGGSELFF.